This TCR beta chain comes out of a study of T cell responses to AZD1222 COVID-19 vaccine. Produced via immunoSEQ multiplex PCR; TCRdb's table is partial and in-frame only. The table records hundreds of thousands of clones, roughly 91% of them present only once. Germline CDR1 is LGHDT and CDR2 is YNNKEL (reference sequence). The CDR3 consists of 19 residues. J gave up 0 bases and V 1 base, and 11 bases lay outside the gene matches. The input for sequencing was peripheral blood, taken on day 0 of MenACWY control vaccination. The receptor was isolated from an adult in good health. The chain employs TRBV3-1 (or the pseudogene TRBV3-2) and TRBJ2-1, with 8 bases identical to TRBD2. The CDR3 here is CASSQGGPLAGLSYNEQFF. The DNA for the CDR3 is TGTGCCAGCAGCCAAGGCGGGCCTCTAGCGGGCCTCTCCTACAATGAGCAGTTCTTC.